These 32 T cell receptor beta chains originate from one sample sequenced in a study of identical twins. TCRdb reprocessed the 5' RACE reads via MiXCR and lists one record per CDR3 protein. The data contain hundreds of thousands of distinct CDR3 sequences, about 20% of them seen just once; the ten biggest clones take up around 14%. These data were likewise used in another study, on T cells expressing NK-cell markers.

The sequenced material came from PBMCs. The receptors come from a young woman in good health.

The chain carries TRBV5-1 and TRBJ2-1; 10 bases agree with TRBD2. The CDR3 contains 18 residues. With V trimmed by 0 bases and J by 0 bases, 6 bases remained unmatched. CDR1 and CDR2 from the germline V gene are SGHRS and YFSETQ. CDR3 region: CASSLVAGGRSSYNEQFF. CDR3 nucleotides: TGCGCCAGCAGCTTGGTAGCGGGGGGCCGGAGCTCCTACAATGAGCAGTTCTTC.

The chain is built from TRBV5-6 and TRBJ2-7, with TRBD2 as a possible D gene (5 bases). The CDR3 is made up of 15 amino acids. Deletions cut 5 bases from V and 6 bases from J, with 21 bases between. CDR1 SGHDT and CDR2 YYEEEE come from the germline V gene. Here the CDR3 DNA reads TGTGCCAGCAGTCCCCAAAAAGAGCGGTGGGGCGAGCAGTACTTC. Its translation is CASSPQKERWGEQYF.

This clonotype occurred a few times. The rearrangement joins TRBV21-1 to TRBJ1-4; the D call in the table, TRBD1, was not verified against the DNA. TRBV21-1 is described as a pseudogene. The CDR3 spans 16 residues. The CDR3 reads CASSKSTNRGGEKLFF. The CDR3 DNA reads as TGTGCCAGCAGCAAATCGACCAACAGGGGGGGTGAAAAACTGTTTTTT.

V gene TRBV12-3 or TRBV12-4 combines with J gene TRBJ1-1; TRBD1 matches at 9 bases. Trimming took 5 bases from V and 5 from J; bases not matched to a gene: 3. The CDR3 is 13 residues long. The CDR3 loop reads CASSGTGITEAFF. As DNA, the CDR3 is TGTGCCAGCAGTGGGACAGGGATTACTGAAGCTTTCTTT.

The DNA of the CDR3 is TGTGCCAGCAGTTTTGAGCGGGGGTACGAGCAGTACTTC. Translation: CASSFERGYEQYF. The gene calls are TRBV6-5 and TRBJ2-7; TRBD2 aligns across 8 bases. The CDR3 has 13 amino acids. V gave up 4 bases and J gave up 4 bases; unmatched junction bases: 3. Germline lookup yields CDR1 MNHEY and CDR2 SVGAGI.

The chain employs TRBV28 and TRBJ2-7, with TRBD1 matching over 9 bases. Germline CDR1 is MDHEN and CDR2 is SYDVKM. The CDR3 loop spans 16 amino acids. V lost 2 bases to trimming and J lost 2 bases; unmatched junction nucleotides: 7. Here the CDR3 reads CASSLVRDRAPYEQYF. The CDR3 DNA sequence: TGTGCCAGCAGTTTAGTTAGGGACAGGGCGCCCTACGAGCAGTACTTC.

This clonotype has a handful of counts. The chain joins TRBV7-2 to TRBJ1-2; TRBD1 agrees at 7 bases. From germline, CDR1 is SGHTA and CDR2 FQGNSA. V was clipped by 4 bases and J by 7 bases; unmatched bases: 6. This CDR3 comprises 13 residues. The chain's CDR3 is CASSSTGRGGYTF. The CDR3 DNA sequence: TGTGCCAGCAGCTCGACAGGGCGAGGTGGCTACACCTTC.

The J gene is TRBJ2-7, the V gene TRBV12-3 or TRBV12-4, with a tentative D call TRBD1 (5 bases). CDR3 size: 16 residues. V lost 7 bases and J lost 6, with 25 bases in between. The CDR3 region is CASTFTPGRQPSEQYF. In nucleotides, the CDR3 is TGTGCCAGCACCTTTACACCGGGCCGACAGCCCTCCGAGCAGTACTTC.

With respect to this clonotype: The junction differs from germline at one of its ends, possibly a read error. The chain's CDR3 is CASSLQGLAVGF. CDR3 nucleotide sequence: TGTGCCAGCAGTCTTCAGGGACTAGCGGTAGGGTTT. The chain is built from TRBV12-3 or TRBV12-4 and TRBJ2-3, with 11 bases that match TRBD2. There are 12 residues in the CDR3.

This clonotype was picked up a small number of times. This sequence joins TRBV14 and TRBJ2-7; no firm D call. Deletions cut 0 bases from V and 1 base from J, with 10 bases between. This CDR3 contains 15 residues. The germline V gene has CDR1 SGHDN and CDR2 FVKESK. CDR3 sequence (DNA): TGTGCCAGCAGCCAAGAGATCGTAAAGTCCTACGAGCAGTACTTC. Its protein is CASSQEIVKSYEQYF.

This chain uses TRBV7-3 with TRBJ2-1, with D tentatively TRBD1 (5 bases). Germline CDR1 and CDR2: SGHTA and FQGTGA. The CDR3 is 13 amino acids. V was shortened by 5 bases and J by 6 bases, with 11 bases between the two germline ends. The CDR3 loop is CASSPGWVNEQFF. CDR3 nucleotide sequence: TGTGCCAGCAGCCCAGGGTGGGTCAATGAGCAGTTCTTC.

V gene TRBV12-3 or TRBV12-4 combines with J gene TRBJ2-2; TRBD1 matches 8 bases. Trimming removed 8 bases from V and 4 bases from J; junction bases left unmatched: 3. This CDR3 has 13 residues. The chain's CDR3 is CASRDRSTGELFF. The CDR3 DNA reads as TGTGCCAGCCGGGACAGGAGCACCGGGGAGCTGTTTTTT.

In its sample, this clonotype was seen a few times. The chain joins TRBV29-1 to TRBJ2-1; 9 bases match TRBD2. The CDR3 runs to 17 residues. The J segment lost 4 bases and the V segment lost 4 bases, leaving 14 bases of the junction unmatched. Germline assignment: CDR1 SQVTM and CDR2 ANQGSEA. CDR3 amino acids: CSVGRGGGAGTYNEQFF. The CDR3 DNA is TGCAGCGTTGGGCGAGGCGGGGGGGCCGGTACGTACAATGAGCAGTTCTTC.

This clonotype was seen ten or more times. CDR3 loop: CASSFKDARYF. The CDR3, as DNA: TGTGCCAGCAGTTTTAAGGACGCGAGGTACTTC. The gene calls are TRBV12-3 or TRBV12-4 and TRBJ2-4; D is unresolved. V was trimmed by 3 bases and J by 15 bases, leaving 12 bases between them. This CDR3 has 11 residues.

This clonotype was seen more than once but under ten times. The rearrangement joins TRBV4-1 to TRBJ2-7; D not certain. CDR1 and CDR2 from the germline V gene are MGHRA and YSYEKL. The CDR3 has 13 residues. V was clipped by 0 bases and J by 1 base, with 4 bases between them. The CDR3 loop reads CASSQDQSYEQYF. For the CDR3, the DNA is TGCGCCAGCAGCCAAGATCAGTCCTACGAGCAGTACTTC.

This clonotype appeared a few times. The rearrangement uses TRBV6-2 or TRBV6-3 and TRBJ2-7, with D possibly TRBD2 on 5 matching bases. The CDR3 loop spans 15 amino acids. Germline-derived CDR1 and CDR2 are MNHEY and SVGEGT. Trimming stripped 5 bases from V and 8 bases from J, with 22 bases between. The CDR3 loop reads CASSRVAGVGLKQYF. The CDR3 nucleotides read TGTGCCAGCAGTAGGGTCGCGGGCGTGGGATTGAAGCAGTACTTC.

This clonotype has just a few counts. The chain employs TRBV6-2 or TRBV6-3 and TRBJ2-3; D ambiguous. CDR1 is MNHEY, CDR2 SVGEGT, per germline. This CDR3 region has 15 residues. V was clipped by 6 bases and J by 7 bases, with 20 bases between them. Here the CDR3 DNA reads TGTGCCAGCAGAGTTGATTCCCCCGGCAGGAATACGCAGTATTTT. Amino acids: CASRVDSPGRNTQYF.

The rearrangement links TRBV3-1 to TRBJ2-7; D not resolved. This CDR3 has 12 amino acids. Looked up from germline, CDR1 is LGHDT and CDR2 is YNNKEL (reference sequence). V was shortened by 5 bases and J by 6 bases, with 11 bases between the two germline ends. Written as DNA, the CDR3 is TGTGCCAGCAGCAACGGGCTGCGCGAGCAGTACTTC. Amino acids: CASSNGLREQYF.

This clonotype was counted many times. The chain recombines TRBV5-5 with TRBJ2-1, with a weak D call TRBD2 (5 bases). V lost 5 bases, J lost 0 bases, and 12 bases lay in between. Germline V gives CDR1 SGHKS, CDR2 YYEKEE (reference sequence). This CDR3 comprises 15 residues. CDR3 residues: CASSLSGDSYNEQFF. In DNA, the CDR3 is TGTGCCAGCAGTTTATCCGGGGACTCCTACAATGAGCAGTTCTTC.

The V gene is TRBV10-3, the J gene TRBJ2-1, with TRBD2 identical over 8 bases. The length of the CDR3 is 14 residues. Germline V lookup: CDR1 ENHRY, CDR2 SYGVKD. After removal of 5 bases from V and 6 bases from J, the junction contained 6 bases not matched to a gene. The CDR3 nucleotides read TGTGCCATCAGTTCATCCGGGACTAGCAATGAGCAGTTCTTC. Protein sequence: CAISSSGTSNEQFF.

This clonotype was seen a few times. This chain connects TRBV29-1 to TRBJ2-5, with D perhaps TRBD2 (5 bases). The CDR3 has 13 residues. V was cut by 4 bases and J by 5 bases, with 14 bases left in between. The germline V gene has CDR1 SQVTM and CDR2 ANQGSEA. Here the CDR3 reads CSVGTRIMETQYF. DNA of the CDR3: TGCAGCGTTGGCACTAGGATTATGGAGACCCAGTACTTC.

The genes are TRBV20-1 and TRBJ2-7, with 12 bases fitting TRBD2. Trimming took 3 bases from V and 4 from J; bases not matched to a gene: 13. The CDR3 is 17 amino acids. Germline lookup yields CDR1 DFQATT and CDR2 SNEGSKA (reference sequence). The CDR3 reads CSASGLAGGPSRYEQYF. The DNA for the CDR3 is TGCAGTGCTAGCGGGCTAGCGGGAGGGCCAAGCAGGTACGAGCAGTACTTC.

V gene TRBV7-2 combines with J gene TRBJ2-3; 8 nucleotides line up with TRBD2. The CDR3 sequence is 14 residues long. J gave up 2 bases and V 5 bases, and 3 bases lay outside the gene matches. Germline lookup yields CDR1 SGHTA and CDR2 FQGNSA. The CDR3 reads CASSTSGNTDTQYF. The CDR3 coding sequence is TGTGCCAGCAGCACTAGCGGAAACACAGATACGCAGTATTTT.

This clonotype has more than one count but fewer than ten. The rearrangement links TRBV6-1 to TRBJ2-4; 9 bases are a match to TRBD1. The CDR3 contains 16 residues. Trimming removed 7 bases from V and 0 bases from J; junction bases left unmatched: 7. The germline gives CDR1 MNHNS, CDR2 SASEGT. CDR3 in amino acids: CASNKGTGLAKNIQYF. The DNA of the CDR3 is TGTGCCAGCAACAAAGGGACAGGGCTAGCCAAAAACATTCAGTACTTC.

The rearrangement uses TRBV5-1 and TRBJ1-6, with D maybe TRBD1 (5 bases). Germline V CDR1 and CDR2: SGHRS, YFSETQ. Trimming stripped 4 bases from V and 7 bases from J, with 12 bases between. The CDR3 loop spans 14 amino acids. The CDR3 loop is CASSLRDLNSPLHF. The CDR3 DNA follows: TGCGCCAGCAGCCTACGGGACCTGAATTCACCCCTCCACTTT.

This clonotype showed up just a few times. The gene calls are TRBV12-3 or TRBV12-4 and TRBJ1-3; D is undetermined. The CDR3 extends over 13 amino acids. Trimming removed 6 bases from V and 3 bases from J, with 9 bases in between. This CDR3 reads CASRPSNGNTIYF. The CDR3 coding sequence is TGTGCCAGCAGGCCTTCTAATGGAAACACCATATATTTT.

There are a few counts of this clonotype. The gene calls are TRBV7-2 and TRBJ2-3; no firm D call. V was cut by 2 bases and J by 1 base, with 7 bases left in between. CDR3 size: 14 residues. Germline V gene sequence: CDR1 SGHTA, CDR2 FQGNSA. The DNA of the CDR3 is TGTGCCAGCAGCTTACCCAGCGGCACAGATACGCAGTATTTT. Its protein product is CASSLPSGTDTQYF.

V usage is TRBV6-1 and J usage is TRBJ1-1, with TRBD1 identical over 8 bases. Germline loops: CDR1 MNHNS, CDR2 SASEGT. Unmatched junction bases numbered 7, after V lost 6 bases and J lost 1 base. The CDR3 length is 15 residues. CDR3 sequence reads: CASRRGQDPNTEAFF. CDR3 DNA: TGTGCCAGCAGGAGGGGACAGGACCCGAACACTGAAGCTTTCTTT.

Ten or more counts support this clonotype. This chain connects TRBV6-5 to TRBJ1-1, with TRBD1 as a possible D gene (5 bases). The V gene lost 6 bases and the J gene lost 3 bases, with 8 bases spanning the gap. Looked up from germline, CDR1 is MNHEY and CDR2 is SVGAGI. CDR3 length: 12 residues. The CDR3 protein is CASSDSYTEAFF. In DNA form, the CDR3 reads TGTGCCAGCAGCGACAGTTACACTGAAGCTTTCTTT.

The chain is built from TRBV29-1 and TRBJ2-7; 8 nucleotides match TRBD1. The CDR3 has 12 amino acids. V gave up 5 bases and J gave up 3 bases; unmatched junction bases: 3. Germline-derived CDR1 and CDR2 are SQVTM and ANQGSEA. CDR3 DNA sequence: TGCAGCGTTTTGGACAGGGACTACGAGCAGTACTTC. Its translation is CSVLDRDYEQYF.

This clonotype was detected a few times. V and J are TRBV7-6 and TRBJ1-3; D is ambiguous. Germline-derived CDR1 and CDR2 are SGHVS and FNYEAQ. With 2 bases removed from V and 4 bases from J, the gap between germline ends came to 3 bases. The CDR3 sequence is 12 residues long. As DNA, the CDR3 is TGTGCCAGCAGCTTAATGGGAAACACCATATATTTT. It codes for CASSLMGNTIYF. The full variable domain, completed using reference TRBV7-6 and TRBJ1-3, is GAGVSQSPRYKVTKRGQDVALRCDPISGHVSLYWYRQALGQGPEFLTYFNYEAQQDKSGLPNDRFSAERPEGSISTLTIQRTEQRDSAMYRCASSLMGNTIYFGEGSWLTVV.

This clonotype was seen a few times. The CDR3, as DNA: TGTGCCAGCAGCCACCCTGGGACAGGGAGAGAAGCTTTCTTT. Amino acids: CASSHPGTGREAFF. The rearrangement joins TRBV4-2 to TRBJ1-1; 9 bases match TRBD1. V trimming: 3 bases; J trimming: 8 bases; junction bases outside the gene matches: 7. CDR1 and CDR2 from the germline V gene are LGHNA and YNFKEQ. The CDR3 has 14 amino acids.